This T cell receptor beta chain was observed in a study of post-analysis software for immune sequencing data. The TCR beta cDNA libraries contained unique molecular identifiers. The yield from about 1 to 10 million T cells was roughly 500,000 cDNA molecules in total. MiXCR, applied by TCRdb to the PCR reads, yields one record per CDR3 protein. The sample consists of approximately 660,000 distinct CDR3 sequences, 55% to 60% of them appearing once. Note on this clonotype: Its antigen is not known.

Study-level points and caveats: When compared against controls, multiple sclerosis patients showed significantly lower normalized Chao1 diversity. Samples sharing a preparation batch grouped tightly together when assessed by F measure. Included in a set of about five TRBV segments more frequent in patients than controls were TRBV5-6, TRBV5-1 and TRBV20-1.

Germline V lookup: CDR1 LGHNA, CDR2 YSLEER. V lost 0 bases, J lost 10 bases, and 16 bases lay in between. The CDR3 is 16 residues long. The genes are TRBV4-3 and TRBJ1-6, with a weak D call TRBD1 (5 bases). The receptor's source is a girl between 2 and 10 years old with multiple sclerosis. The sequencing sample was made of blood. CDR3: CASSQEWGGFGSPLHF. The CDR3 DNA follows: TGCGCCAGCAGCCAAGAGTGGGGCGGGTTCGGCTCACCCCTCCACTTT.